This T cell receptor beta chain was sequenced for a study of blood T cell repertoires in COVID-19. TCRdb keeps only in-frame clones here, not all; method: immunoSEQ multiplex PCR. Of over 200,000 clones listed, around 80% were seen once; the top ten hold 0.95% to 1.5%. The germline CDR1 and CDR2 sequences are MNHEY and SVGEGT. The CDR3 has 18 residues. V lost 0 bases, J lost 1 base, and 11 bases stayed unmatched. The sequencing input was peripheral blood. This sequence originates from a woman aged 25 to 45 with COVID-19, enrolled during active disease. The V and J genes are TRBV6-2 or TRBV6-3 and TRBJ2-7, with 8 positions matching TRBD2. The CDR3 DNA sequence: TGTGCCAGCAGTTACTCGATTTACGGGACTAGTAGATCCTACGAGCAGTACTTC. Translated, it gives CASSYSIYGTSRSYEQYF.